Below are 27 T cell receptor beta chains sequenced from a single sample in a study of CD8 T cells in ankylosing spondylitis. TCRdb called the 5' RACE reads again in MiXCR, with one record for every CDR3 protein. The sample records a few hundred thousand distinct CDR3 sequences, about 20% being singletons. The sequenced material came from blood, either unsorted or a sorted T cell fraction (not recorded which). All receptors derive from a male donor with ankylosing spondylitis or in good health (not recorded which).

The sample holds a few counts of this clonotype. The V and J genes are TRBV29-1 and TRBJ2-7; D unclear. The V end lost 5 bases, the J end lost 0 bases, and 11 bases lay between the germline ends. The CDR3 runs 13 residues. Germline CDR1 SQVTM, CDR2 ANQGSEA. The CDR3 loop is CSVFLHSSYEQYF. The DNA for the CDR3 is TGCAGCGTTTTCTTGCACAGCTCCTACGAGCAGTACTTC.

This clonotype came up a few times. The chain uses TRBV10-3 and TRBJ1-5; D is unclear. Germline V gene sequence: CDR1 ENHRY, CDR2 SYGVKD. This CDR3 contains 18 residues. V shed 0 bases and J shed 6 bases, with 21 bases lying between them. CDR3 residues: CAISESRVAGVWSQPQHF. CDR3 nucleotides: TGTGCCATCAGTGAGTCGAGGGTCGCAGGCGTGTGGAGTCAGCCCCAGCATTTT.

There are a few counts of this clonotype. This sequence joins TRBV9 and TRBJ2-2; D is uncertain. Between the trimmed V and J ends, which lost 9 bases and 0 bases, there was a span of 9 bases. The CDR3 is 13 residues long. CDR1 is SGDLS, CDR2 YYNGEE, per germline. This CDR3 is CATQETNTGELFF. The DNA of the CDR3 is TGTGCCACCCAGGAAACGAACACCGGGGAGCTGTTTTTT.

This clonotype came up many times. The chain links TRBV20-1 to TRBJ2-7; 12 bases agree with TRBD1. Germline V gene lookup returns CDR1 DFQATT and CDR2 SNEGSKA (reference sequence). The trim removed 6 bases at V and 2 bases at J, leaving 8 bases unmatched. The CDR3 runs to 15 residues. The CDR3 DNA sequence: TGCAGTGCCCGAACGGGACAGGGGGCCCCCTACGAGCAGTACTTC. Amino acids: CSARTGQGAPYEQYF.

CDR3 DNA: TGCGCCAGCAGCCAAGCAGGGCGGAACGAGCAGTACTTC. Translated: CASSQAGRNEQYF. This rearrangement joins TRBV4-1 to TRBJ2-7; perhaps TRBD1 as D (5 bases). The CDR3 extends over 13 amino acids. Per germline, CDR1 MGHRA and CDR2 YSYEKL. Trimming cost V 1 base and J 5 bases, with 9 bases left between them.

This clonotype was counted between two and nine times. The genes are TRBV6-5 and TRBJ1-2; 10 positions match TRBD1. The CDR3 contains 16 residues. Germline V CDR1 and CDR2: MNHEY, SVGAGI. The trim removed 2 bases at V and 5 bases at J, leaving 8 bases unmatched. The CDR3 here is CASSYRSGTGVYGYTF. The CDR3 region has the DNA TGTGCCAGCAGTTACCGAAGCGGGACAGGGGTGTATGGCTACACCTTC.

This clonotype turned up a few times. The chain couples TRBV28 to TRBJ2-5; D ambiguous. The CDR3 consists of 12 residues. V was pared by 7 bases and J by 1 base, with 7 bases between. Per the germline V gene, CDR1 is MDHEN and CDR2 is SYDVKM. CDR3 sequence reads: CASISRQETQYF. CDR3 DNA sequence: TGTGCCAGCATTTCCCGCCAAGAGACCCAGTACTTC.

The CDR3 DNA is TGTGCCAGCAGTGAAGGCCACAGGGGGGCCTACGAGCAGTACTTC. Its translation: CASSEGHRGAYEQYF. This rearrangement joins TRBV6-1 to TRBJ2-7, with TRBD1 matching over 8 bases. V lost 1 base, J lost 2 bases, and 4 bases stayed unmatched. CDR3 length equals 15 residues. Germline V CDR1 and CDR2: MNHNS, SASEGT.

This chain links TRBV4-1 with TRBJ2-3, with D perhaps being TRBD1 or TRBD2 (6 bases each). This CDR3 has 17 residues. V lost 5 bases and J lost 5, with 23 bases in between. Per germline, CDR1 MGHRA and CDR2 YSYEKL. The DNA for the CDR3 is TGCGCCAGCAGCAATCTCCGGGGGCAGGGCTCTTTAGATACGCAGTATTTT. Translating it yields CASSNLRGQGSLDTQYF.

This clonotype was seen more than once but under ten times. The genes are TRBV27 and TRBJ2-3; D not resolved. Trimming stripped 6 bases from V and 4 bases from J, with 8 bases between. The CDR3 has 12 amino acids. CDR1 and CDR2 from the germline V gene are MNHEY and SMNVEV (reference sequence). The CDR3 DNA sequence: TGTGCCAGCAGGGCGATGGCAGATACGCAGTATTTT. It specifies CASRAMADTQYF.

V gene TRBV2 combines with J gene TRBJ2-1; a weak D match, TRBD2 (5 bases). CDR3 length equals 13 residues. The germline V and J ends were trimmed by 9 bases and 6 bases, with 15 bases remaining between them. The germline gives CDR1 SNHLY, CDR2 FYNNEI. The CDR3 reads CARLRESSNEQFF. The CDR3 DNA reads TGTGCCAGGCTCCGGGAAAGTAGCAATGAGCAGTTCTTC.

This clonotype was detected a few times. The CDR3 here is CAWSVQGGTGELFF. In DNA form, the CDR3 reads TGTGCCTGGAGTGTACAGGGGGGCACCGGGGAGCTGTTTTTT. The genes are TRBV30 and TRBJ2-2; 8 nucleotides agree with TRBD1. The CDR3 runs 14 residues. The germline CDR1 and CDR2 sequences are GTSNPN and SVGIG (reference sequence). Trimming took 0 bases from V and 4 from J; bases not matched to a gene: 1.

This clonotype occurred a few times. The chain recombines TRBV7-8 with TRBJ2-3; TRBD2 might be the D (6 bases). The CDR3 loop spans 17 amino acids. Germline CDR1 reads SGHVS; CDR2 reads FQNEAQ. The V and J ends lost 1 base and 5 bases respectively, with 19 bases between them. The CDR3 region has the DNA TGTGCCAGCAGCTTAGTGGGGGGAGGAGGACCCAAAGATACGCAGTATTTT. Its protein product is CASSLVGGGGPKDTQYF.

This chain connects TRBV29-1 to TRBJ2-3; D is possibly TRBD1 (6 bases). The CDR3 totals 13 residues. Trimming pared 0 bases from V and 6 bases from J, leaving 10 bases between. Germline-derived CDR1 and CDR2 are SQVTM and ANQGSEA. The CDR3 reads CSVEDQGSDTQYF. For the CDR3, the DNA is TGCAGCGTTGAAGATCAGGGGTCGGATACGCAGTATTTT.

The chain uses TRBV5-1 and TRBJ2-3, with D possibly TRBD2 on 6 matching bases. This CDR3 comprises 15 residues. Trimming pared 2 bases from V and 2 bases from J, leaving 12 bases between. CDR1 and CDR2 from the germline V gene are SGHRS and YFSETQ. CDR3 sequence (DNA): TGCGCCAGCAGCTTTGGGGAGGACCTCACAGATACGCAGTATTTT. Protein sequence: CASSFGEDLTDTQYF.

This chain links TRBV20-1 with TRBJ2-7, with 9 bases identical to TRBD1. The germline gives CDR1 DFQATT, CDR2 SNEGSKA (reference sequence). The length of the CDR3 is 14 residues. The J segment lost 3 bases and the V segment lost 5 bases, leaving 8 bases of the junction unmatched. The CDR3 reads CSAYPPGQGYEQYF. The CDR3 DNA reads as TGCAGTGCTTACCCCCCGGGACAGGGCTACGAGCAGTACTTC.

The chain employs TRBV15 and TRBJ1-2, with D tentatively TRBD1 (5 bases). Germline V lookup: CDR1 LNHNV, CDR2 YYDKDF (reference sequence). The V end was cut by 0 bases, the J end by 7 bases, with 24 bases between. The CDR3 length is 18 residues. Here the CDR3 reads CATSRDWGSLKSARGYTF. CDR3 nucleotide sequence: TGTGCCACCAGCAGAGATTGGGGCAGCCTGAAGTCCGCCCGTGGCTACACCTTC.

This clonotype was recorded a few times. The chain joins TRBV20-1 to TRBJ1-1; 10 bases map to TRBD1. The CDR3 runs to 17 residues. Germline V gene data show CDR1 as DFQATT and CDR2 as SNEGSKA (reference sequence). V lost 0 bases and J lost 4; bases outside the gene matches: 11. The chain's CDR3 is CSARDRDRGLVVTEAFF. The CDR3 DNA is TGCAGTGCTAGAGATCGCGACAGGGGGCTTGTGGTCACTGAAGCTTTCTTT.

This clonotype was detected only a few times. The chain employs TRBV28 and TRBJ2-7, with 11 bases that match TRBD1. The J segment lost 0 bases and the V segment lost 1 base, leaving 8 bases of the junction unmatched. CDR1 MDHEN and CDR2 SYDVKM come from the germline V gene. There are 18 residues in the CDR3. The CDR3 reads CASSLFAPGTGGSYEQYF. CDR3 sequence (DNA): TGTGCCAGCAGTTTATTCGCCCCCGGGACAGGGGGCTCCTACGAGCAGTACTTC.

J is TRBJ2-1 and V is TRBV12-3 or TRBV12-4, with TRBD1 matching over 7 bases. V trimming: 6 bases; J trimming: 2 bases; junction bases outside the gene matches: 7. This CDR3 is built from 15 residues. The CDR3 sequence is CASSRTGHAYNEQFF. The CDR3 bases are TGTGCCAGCAGCCGGACAGGTCATGCCTACAATGAGCAGTTCTTC.

This clonotype was counted ten times or more. The rearrangement uses TRBV20-1 and TRBJ2-3; 11 bases match TRBD2. CDR1 is DFQATT, CDR2 SNEGSKA, per germline (reference sequence). The CDR3 sequence is 14 residues long. V shed 5 bases, J shed 4 bases, and the junction held 5 bases outside the gene matches. CDR3 DNA: TGCAGTGCTCCGGGACTAGCGGATTCAGATACGCAGTATTTT. It codes for CSAPGLADSDTQYF.

This clonotype was detected ten times or more. The chain employs TRBV12-3 or TRBV12-4 and TRBJ2-7; 7 bases fit TRBD2. This CDR3 is built from 14 residues. V shed 1 base and J 3 bases; nucleotides not matched to a gene: 3. The CDR3 DNA sequence: TGTGCCAGCAGTTTAGACACGGGGGGCTACGAGCAGTACTTC. It yields the protein CASSLDTGGYEQYF.

This clonotype has just a few counts. The chain carries TRBV12-3 or TRBV12-4 and TRBJ1-1, with no clear D. V dropped 1 base and J dropped 0 bases, with 9 bases sitting between them. There are 15 residues in the CDR3. The CDR3 sequence is CASSLGSALNTEAFF. The CDR3 coding sequence is TGTGCCAGCAGTTTAGGGTCAGCCCTGAACACTGAAGCTTTCTTT.

This clonotype was seen more than once but under ten times. The V and J genes are TRBV29-1 and TRBJ2-5; D might be TRBD1 or TRBD2, each matching 7 bases. The CDR3 is 15 amino acids. Germline V gives CDR1 SQVTM, CDR2 ANQGSEA. Trimming removed 3 bases from V and 4 bases from J, with 18 bases in between. CDR3 coding DNA: TGCAGCGTTGAGGGGGGGGCCAGGGGGATAGAGACCCAGTACTTC. Residues: CSVEGGARGIETQYF.

This rearrangement joins TRBV2 to TRBJ2-2; 7 positions agree with TRBD1. Germline CDR1 SNHLY, CDR2 FYNNEI. The CDR3 has 16 amino acids. Trimming cost V 1 base and J 4 bases; bases outside gene matches: 6. The CDR3 here is CASSEGRGLGTGELFF. The CDR3 DNA follows: TGTGCCAGCAGTGAAGGAAGGGGGCTGGGCACCGGGGAGCTGTTTTTT.

This clonotype was recorded many times. V and J are TRBV27 and TRBJ2-7; D gene unclear. Per germline, CDR1 MNHEY and CDR2 SMNVEV (reference sequence). This CDR3 has 12 residues. With 5 bases removed from V and 3 bases from J, the gap between germline ends came to 8 bases. CDR3 amino acids: CASSHGNYEQYF. The CDR3 coding sequence is TGTGCCAGCAGTCACGGAAACTACGAGCAGTACTTC.

This clonotype was found a few times. This chain connects TRBV7-2 to TRBJ1-1; D is undetermined. The V gene's germline CDR1 is SGHTA and CDR2 FQGNSA. The V and J ends lost 5 bases and 1 base respectively, with 11 bases between them. The CDR3 is 14 residues long. The CDR3 DNA reads TGTGCCAGCAGCCCAATTCGTACGAACACTGAAGCTTTCTTT. Translating gives CASSPIRTNTEAFF.